This TCR beta chain was obtained from a study of blood T cell repertoires in COVID-19. Germline CDR1 reads DFQATT; CDR2 reads SNEGSKA (reference sequence). CDR3 length: 11 residues. V was shortened by 5 bases and J by 8 bases, with 12 bases between the two germline ends. Assay used: immunoSEQ multiplex PCR; TCRdb lists only in-frame clones, some missing. The table has 62,000 or so clones, 89% seen once. This chain uses TRBV20-1 with TRBJ1-1; a possible D gene is TRBD1 (5 bases). What was sequenced was peripheral blood. The receptor's source is a man over 45 with active COVID-19. The CDR3 here is CSAPQGAEAFF. The DNA for the CDR3 is TGCAGTGCTCCCCAGGGCGCCGAAGCTTTCTTT.